The rows below give T cell receptor beta chains drawn from one sample of a study of CD8 T cells in Susac syndrome. A single record per CDR3 protein comes from TCRdb applying MiXCR to the immunoSEQ multiplex PCR reads. The profile covers around 200,000 distinct CDR3 sequences, with approximately 96% appearing a single time and about 0.093% taken by the ten largest. The sequenced sample consisted of CD4+ T cells from PBMCs. The receptors originated from a human donor with multiple sclerosis. Both conserved end residues are part of each CDR3. Fields, in order: V gene, clone size, D gene, J gene, CDR3 protein, CDR3 DNA. D genes are given only for firm matches. Size is omitted from some rows. Given values are once, few, many or a class for expanded clones.

>TRBV29-1|.|TRBD1|TRBJ2-1
CSVERTGVGYNEQFF
TGCAGCGTTGAGAGGACAGGGGTGGGATACAATGAGCAGTTCTTC
>TRBV2|.|.|TRBJ1-1
CATGGGINTEAFF
TGTGCCACCGGGGGCGGGATTAACACTGAAGCTTTCTTT
>TRBV28|.|.|TRBJ2-7
CASSPPVVVFARDYEQYF
TGTGCCAGCAGTCCCCCCGTGGTTGTATTCGCTCGGGACTACGAGCAGTACTTC
>TRBV9|.|TRBD2|TRBJ2-1
CASSVSGGYNEQFF
TGTGCCAGCAGCGTCAGCGGGGGGTACAATGAGCAGTTCTTC
>TRBV4-1|.|TRBD1|TRBJ2-7
CASSQDFQGDIYEQYF
TGCGCCAGCAGCCAAGATTTCCAGGGGGACATCTACGAGCAGTACTTC
>TRBV2|.|TRBD1|TRBJ2-3
CASSNDRGTDTQYF
TGTGCCAGCAGTAATGACAGGGGCACAGATACGCAGTATTTT
>TRBV5-4|once|.|TRBJ2-3
CASSLARDTQYF
TGTGCCAGCAGCTTGGCCCGGGATACGCAGTATTTT
>TRBV20-1|.|.|TRBJ2-6
CSAGISGANVLTF
TGCAGTGCTGGTATTTCTGGGGCCAACGTCCTGACTTTC
>TRBV5-1|.|.|TRBJ1-6
CASSLDVGNSPLHF
TGCGCCAGCAGCTTGGACGTTGGGAATTCACCCCTCCACTTT
>TRBV3-1|.|.|TRBJ1-6
CASSQSGGESPLHF
TGTGCCAGCAGCCAAAGCGGGGGGGAGTCACCCCTCCACTTT
>TRBV18|.|.|TRBJ2-7
CASSPPGRGVYEQYF
TGTGCCAGCTCACCACCGGGTAGGGGAGTCTACGAGCAGTACTTC
>TRBV15|.|TRBD1|TRBJ1-6
CATSRDGLTGGNSPLHF
TGTGCCACCAGCAGAGACGGTCTGACAGGGGGAAATTCACCCCTCCACTTT
>TRBV30|.|.|TRBJ1-6
CAWLGSPGDNSPLHF
TGTGCCTGGCTTGGGAGCCCAGGGGATAATTCACCCCTCCACTTT
>TRBV20-1|.|.|TRBJ1-3
CSARAPPGGTDTIYF
TGCAGTGCTAGAGCTCCCCCGGGCGGTACGGACACCATATATTTT
>TRBV28|.|TRBD1|TRBJ1-5
CASTLGTGKRPQHF
TGTGCCAGCACCCTTGGGACAGGGAAGCGGCCCCAGCATTTT
>TRBV2|.|.|TRBJ1-2
CASSVDRIGYTF
TGTGCCAGCAGTGTTGATAGAATCGGCTACACCTTC
>TRBV28|.|.|TRBJ1-5
CVTRPHTKGSNQPQHF
TGTGTCACACGGCCACACACTAAAGGCAGCAATCAGCCCCAGCATTTT
>TRBV3-1|few|.|TRBJ1-1
CASSQGPEAFF
TGTGCCAGCAGCCAGGGGCCCGAAGCTTTCTTT